This TCR beta chain was recovered during a study of technical replicates of blood from a few donors. This table comes from immunoSEQ multiplex PCR, and its TCRdb copy is limited to in-frame clones, with some not included. The profile shows about 88,000 clones, approximately 90% of them singletons. The sequence derives from a human donor in good health. The sequenced sample consisted of T cells isolated from PBMCs.

The chain's CDR3 is CASSRLTSAGTQYF. The CDR3, as DNA: TGTGCCAGCTCGCGTCTGACTAGCGCAGGGACCCAGTACTTC. The chain is built from TRBV9 and TRBJ2-5; the match to TRBD2 covers 8 bases. Germline V gene data show CDR1 as SGDLS and CDR2 as YYNGEE. V lost 7 bases and J lost 7; bases outside the gene matches: 12. The length of the CDR3 is 14 residues.